These 12 T cell receptor beta chains came from one sample sequenced in a study of CD8 T cells in Susac syndrome. Random hexamers were used to reverse transcribe 0.5 to 1 ug of RNA. TCRdb recomputed calls from the immunoSEQ multiplex PCR reads with MiXCR, one row per CDR3 protein. This sample has approximately 120,000 distinct CDR3 sequences, with 90% to 98% found just once. Material for sequencing was CD4+ T cells from PBMCs. These TCRs come from a human donor in good health.

The chain carries TRBV3-1 and TRBJ2-7; D is unclear. Germline V lookup: CDR1 LGHDT, CDR2 YNNKEL (reference sequence). Trimming took 2 bases from V and 3 from J, leaving 5 bases between them. This CDR3 is 12 amino acids long. The CDR3 loop is CASSQMDYEQYF. CDR3 nucleotides: TGTGCCAGCAGCCAAATGGACTACGAGCAGTACTTC.

The genes are TRBV18 and TRBJ1-5; TRBD1 might be the D (5 bases). V lost 2 bases and J lost 6, with 11 bases in between. Germline-derived CDR1 and CDR2 are KGHSH and LQKENI. This CDR3 spans 14 amino acids. The CDR3 protein is CASSPGQGSQPQHF. The CDR3 nucleotides read TGTGCCAGCTCACCAGGGCAGGGCAGTCAGCCCCAGCATTTT.

The chain couples TRBV18 to TRBJ1-5, with unresolved D. The CDR3 sequence is 14 residues long. Germline V gives CDR1 KGHSH, CDR2 LQKENI. Trimming pared 3 bases from V and 4 bases from J, leaving 10 bases between. CDR3 DNA: TGTGCCAGCTCACCGTCACAGTTAAATCAGCCCCAGCATTTT. Translating it yields CASSPSQLNQPQHF.

The chain combines TRBV5-1 with TRBJ1-5, with a weak D call TRBD1 (6 bases). CDR1 and CDR2 (germline): SGHRS, YFSETQ. This CDR3 region has 14 residues. V was cut by 0 bases and J by 6 bases, with 10 bases left in between. The CDR3 reads CASSLEGGSQPQHF. CDR3 DNA sequence: TGCGCCAGCAGCTTGGAGGGGGGCAGTCAGCCCCAGCATTTT.

This chain connects TRBV30 to TRBJ1-6; no clear D. Germline V gives CDR1 GTSNPN, CDR2 SVGIG (reference sequence). The length of the CDR3 is 14 residues. Trimming took 4 bases from V and 10 from J, leaving 17 bases between them. CDR3 bases: TGTGCCTGGAAAGATTTTAAACCCTACTCACCCCTCCACTTT. Its protein is CAWKDFKPYSPLHF.

This chain joins TRBV28 and TRBJ2-2; D might be TRBD1 (5 bases). This CDR3 contains 17 residues. V lost 7 bases and J 6 bases, leaving 24 bases between the germline ends. Germline V gene data show CDR1 as MDHEN and CDR2 as SYDVKM. CDR3 coding DNA: TGTGCCAGCACCACCGCAGGGCTTCAGCGCGGAGCCGGGGAGCTGTTTTTT. This translates into CASTTAGLQRGAGELFF.

The chain carries TRBV3-1 and TRBJ1-1; D is unresolved. Germline lookup yields CDR1 LGHDT and CDR2 YNNKEL (reference sequence). The CDR3 totals 12 residues. With 3 bases removed from V and 5 bases from J, the gap between germline ends came to 7 bases. The CDR3 sequence is CASSQWGTEAFF. CDR3 coding DNA: TGTGCCAGCAGCCAGTGGGGAACTGAAGCTTTCTTT.

The chain uses TRBV6-1 and TRBJ2-7, with D uncertain. Trimming removed 6 bases from V and 1 base from J, with 10 bases in between. Germline lookup yields CDR1 MNHNS and CDR2 SASEGT. This CDR3 spans 13 amino acids. This CDR3 is CASSLARSYEQYF. The CDR3 DNA sequence: TGTGCCAGCAGCCTCGCTAGGTCCTACGAGCAGTACTTC.

V and J are TRBV4-3 and TRBJ2-3; 7 nucleotides agree with TRBD1. CDR3 length: 13 amino acids. Germline assignment: CDR1 LGHNA and CDR2 YSLEER. V was clipped by 5 bases and J by 5 bases; unmatched bases: 4. The CDR3 nucleotides are TGCGCCAGCAGCAGAAACAGGGGAGATACGCAGTATTTT. It encodes CASSRNRGDTQYF.

The rearrangement uses TRBV4-1 and TRBJ2-6; D gene ambiguous. CDR1 and CDR2 from the germline V gene are MGHRA and YSYEKL. The length of the CDR3 is 20 residues. Between the trimmed V and J ends, which lost 3 bases and 0 bases, there was a span of 21 bases. The CDR3 loop is CASSHPFPPRQLSGANVLTF. The CDR3 DNA is TGCGCCAGCAGCCACCCCTTTCCCCCCCGGCAGCTCTCTGGGGCCAACGTCCTGACTTTC.

This chain uses TRBV20-1 with TRBJ2-7; 9 nucleotides line up with TRBD1. The germline gives CDR1 DFQATT, CDR2 SNEGSKA (reference sequence). This CDR3 has 15 amino acids. The J segment lost 2 bases and the V segment lost 0 bases, leaving 5 bases of the junction unmatched. The CDR3 here is CSAREGTGGAYEQYF. As DNA, the CDR3 is TGCAGTGCTAGAGAGGGAACAGGGGGCGCCTACGAGCAGTACTTC.

V is TRBV29-1 and J is TRBJ1-1, with TRBD1 identical over 8 bases. J gave up 3 bases and V 7 bases, and 16 bases lay outside the gene matches. The CDR3 covers 16 residues. CDR1 SQVTM and CDR2 ANQGSEA come from the germline V gene. CDR3 region: CSAPHAAGGADTEAFF. The CDR3 DNA is TGCAGCGCCCCCCACGCAGCAGGGGGCGCCGACACTGAAGCTTTCTTT.